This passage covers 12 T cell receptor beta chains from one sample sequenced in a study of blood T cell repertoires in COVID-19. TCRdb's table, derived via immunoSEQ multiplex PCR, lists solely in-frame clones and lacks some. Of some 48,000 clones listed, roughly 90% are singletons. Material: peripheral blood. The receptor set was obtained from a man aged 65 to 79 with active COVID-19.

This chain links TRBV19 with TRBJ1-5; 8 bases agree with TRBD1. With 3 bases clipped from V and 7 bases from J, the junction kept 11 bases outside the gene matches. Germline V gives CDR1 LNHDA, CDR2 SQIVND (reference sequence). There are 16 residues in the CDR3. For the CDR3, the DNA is TGTGCCAGTAGTATGACAGGGGCCCCTCGTAAACAGCCCCAGCATTTT. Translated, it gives CASSMTGAPRKQPQHF. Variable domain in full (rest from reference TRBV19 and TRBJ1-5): DGGITQSPKYLFRKEGQNVTLSCEQNLNHDAMYWYRQDPGQGLRLIYYSQIVNDFQKGDIAEGYSVSREKKESFPLTVTSAQKNPTAFYLCASSMTGAPRKQPQHFGDGTRLSIL.

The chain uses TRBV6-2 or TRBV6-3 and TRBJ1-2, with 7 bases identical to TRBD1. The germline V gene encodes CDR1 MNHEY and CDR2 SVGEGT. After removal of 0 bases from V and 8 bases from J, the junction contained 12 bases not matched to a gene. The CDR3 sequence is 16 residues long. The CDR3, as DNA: TGTGCCAGCAGTTACTCCCCACCGGCGACAGGGAGCGGCTACACCTTC. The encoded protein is CASSYSPPATGSGYTF.

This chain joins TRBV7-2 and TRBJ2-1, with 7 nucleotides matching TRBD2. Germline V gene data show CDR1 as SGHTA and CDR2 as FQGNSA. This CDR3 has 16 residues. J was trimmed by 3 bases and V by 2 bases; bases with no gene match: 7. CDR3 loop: CASSLSPGGSYNEQFF. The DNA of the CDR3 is TGTGCCAGCAGCTTAAGTCCGGGAGGAAGCTACAATGAGCAGTTCTTC. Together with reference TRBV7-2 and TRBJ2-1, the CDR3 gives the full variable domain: GAGVSQSPSNKVTEKGKDVELRCDPISGHTALYWYRQSLGQGLEFLIYFQGNSAPDKSGLPSDRFSAERTGGSVSTLTIQRTQQEDSAVYLCASSLSPGGSYNEQFFGPGTRLTVL.

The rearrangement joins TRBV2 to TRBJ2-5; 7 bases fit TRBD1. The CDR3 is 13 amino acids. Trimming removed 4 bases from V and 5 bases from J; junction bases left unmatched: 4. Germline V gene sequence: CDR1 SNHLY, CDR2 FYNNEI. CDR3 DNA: TGTGCCAGCAGTGTCGACAGGGAGGAGACCCAGTACTTC. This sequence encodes CASSVDREETQYF.

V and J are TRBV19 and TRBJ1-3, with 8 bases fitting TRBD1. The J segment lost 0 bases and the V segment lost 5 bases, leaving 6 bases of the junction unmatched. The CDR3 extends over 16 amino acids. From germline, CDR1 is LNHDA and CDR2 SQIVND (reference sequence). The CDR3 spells CASSPGTGGSGNTIYF. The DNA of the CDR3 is TGTGCCAGTAGTCCAGGGACAGGCGGCTCTGGAAACACCATATATTTT. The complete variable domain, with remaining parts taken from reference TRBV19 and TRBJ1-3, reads DGGITQSPKYLFRKEGQNVTLSCEQNLNHDAMYWYRQDPGQGLRLIYYSQIVNDFQKGDIAEGYSVSREKKESFPLTVTSAQKNPTAFYLCASSPGTGGSGNTIYFGEGSWLTVV.

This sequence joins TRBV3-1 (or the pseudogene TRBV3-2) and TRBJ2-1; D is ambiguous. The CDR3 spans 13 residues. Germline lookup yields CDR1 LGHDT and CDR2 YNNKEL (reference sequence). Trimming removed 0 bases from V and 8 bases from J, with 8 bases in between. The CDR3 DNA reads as TGTGCCAGCAGCCAAGAGAGGCGGTATGAGCAGTTCTTC. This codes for CASSQERRYEQFF.

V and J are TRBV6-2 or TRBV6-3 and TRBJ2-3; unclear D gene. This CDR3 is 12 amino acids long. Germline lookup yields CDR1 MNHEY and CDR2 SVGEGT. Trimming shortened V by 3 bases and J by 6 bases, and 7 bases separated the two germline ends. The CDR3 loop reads CASSYGRDTQYF. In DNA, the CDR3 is TGTGCCAGCAGTTATGGTCGGGATACGCAGTATTTT.

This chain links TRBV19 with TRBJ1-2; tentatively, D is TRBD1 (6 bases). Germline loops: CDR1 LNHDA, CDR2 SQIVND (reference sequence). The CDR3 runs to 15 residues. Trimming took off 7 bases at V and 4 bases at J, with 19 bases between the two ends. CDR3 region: CASNPRQGIIYGYTF. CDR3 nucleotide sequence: TGTGCCAGTAACCCCCGCCAGGGGATTATCTATGGCTACACCTTC. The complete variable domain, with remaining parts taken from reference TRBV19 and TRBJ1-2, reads DGGITQSPKYLFRKEGQNVTLSCEQNLNHDAMYWYRQDPGQGLRLIYYSQIVNDFQKGDIAEGYSVSREKKESFPLTVTSAQKNPTAFYLCASNPRQGIIYGYTFGSGTRLTVV.

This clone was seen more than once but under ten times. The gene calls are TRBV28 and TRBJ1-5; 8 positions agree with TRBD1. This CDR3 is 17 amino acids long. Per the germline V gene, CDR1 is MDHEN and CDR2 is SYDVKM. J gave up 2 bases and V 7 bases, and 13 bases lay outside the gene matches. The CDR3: CASIGQGATLGNQPQHF. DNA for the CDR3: TGTGCCAGCATTGGGCAGGGGGCGACTCTTGGCAATCAGCCCCAGCATTTT.

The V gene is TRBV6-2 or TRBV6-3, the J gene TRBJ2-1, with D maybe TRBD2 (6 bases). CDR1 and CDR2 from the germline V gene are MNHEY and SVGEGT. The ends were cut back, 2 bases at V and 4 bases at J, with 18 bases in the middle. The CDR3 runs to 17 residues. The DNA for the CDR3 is TGTGCCAGCAGTTACACCCCGTGGGGGGAAAGGTACAATGAGCAGTTCTTC. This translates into CASSYTPWGERYNEQFF.

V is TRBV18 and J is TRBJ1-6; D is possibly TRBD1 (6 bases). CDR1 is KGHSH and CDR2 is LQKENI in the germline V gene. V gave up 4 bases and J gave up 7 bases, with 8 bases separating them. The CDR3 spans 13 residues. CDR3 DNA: TGTGCCAGCTCACGACAGGAGAATTCACCCCTCCACTTT. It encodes CASSRQENSPLHF.

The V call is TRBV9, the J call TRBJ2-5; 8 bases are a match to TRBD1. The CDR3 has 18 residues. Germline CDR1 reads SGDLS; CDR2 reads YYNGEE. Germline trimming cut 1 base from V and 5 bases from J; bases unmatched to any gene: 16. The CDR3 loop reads CASSVSPLRTGKGETQYF. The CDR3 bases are TGTGCCAGCAGCGTATCCCCCCTCCGGACAGGGAAGGGGGAGACCCAGTACTTC.